This T cell receptor beta chain was found in a study of blood T cell repertoires in COVID-19. Study summary: There were acute and convalescent COVID-19 samples, and they came from the United States, Italy and Spain.

Profiled with immunoSEQ multiplex PCR; TCRdb holds only in-frame clones, not every one. Of 70,000 to 85,000 clones in the sample, around 82% were seen once. Germline V CDR1 and CDR2: LNHDA, SQIVND (reference sequence). Trimming removed 6 bases at V and 6 bases at J, with 21 bases between. This CDR3 spans 16 amino acids. This receptor was taken from a man older than 75 with active or convalescent COVID-19. Sequencing was performed on peripheral blood. The rearrangement links TRBV19 to TRBJ1-5, with D tentatively TRBD1 (6 bases). CDR3 loop: CASRVRGQGEIQPQHF. In DNA form, the CDR3 reads TGTGCCAGTAGGGTGAGGGGACAAGGCGAAATTCAGCCCCAGCATTTT.